The rows below give T cell receptor beta chains drawn from one sample of a study of T cells in Graves' hyperthyroidism and ophthalmopathy. One entry per CDR3 protein results from TCRdb running MiXCR on the multiplex PCR reads. The data hold a few hundred thousand distinct CDR3 sequences, with approximately 19% observed a single time. Sequencing was done on a sample of blood. The receptors shown here come from a woman under 30 with Graves' hyperthyroidism. Each CDR3 is given with its conserved first and last residue. The order of the fields is clone size, V gene, D gene, J gene, CDR3 protein. A D gene is named only where the DNA matches it firmly. Rows give clone size only sometimes, using once, few, many, or a class for an expanded clone.

-,TRBV5-1,-,TRBJ2-2,CASSLEARKAGELFF
many,TRBV10-3,TRBD1,TRBJ1-2,CAISSRDSQNYGYTF
many,TRBV4-1,TRBD1,TRBJ1-5,CASSQLTGTPNQPQHF
few,TRBV5-6,TRBD1,TRBJ2-7,CASSLVVGTAHYEQYF
many,TRBV20-1,-,TRBJ2-3,CSGLALNTQYF
many,TRBV10-3,-,TRBJ1-2,CAISGQGANYGYTF
many,TRBV6-1,TRBD1,TRBJ2-7,CASSEVEGAKGYEQYF
many,TRBV9,-,TRBJ2-2,CASREGDTGELFF
many,TRBV6-5,-,TRBJ2-5,CASSYAAGQETQYF
many,TRBV12-3/TRBV12-4,-,TRBJ2-5,CASTKTETQYF
many,TRBV5-1,-,TRBJ1-2,CASSPDRPVRGYTF
many,TRBV20-1,-,TRBJ2-2,CSASRGLSGELFF
many,TRBV5-1,-,TRBJ1-1,CASSLVAGETEAFF
many,TRBV5-1,-,TRBJ1-2,CASRHSERGYTF
-,TRBV5-1,-,TRBJ1-1,CASSLGDTNTEAFF
many,TRBV29-1,-,TRBJ2-5,CSVTSGGETQYF
many,TRBV5-1,-,TRBJ1-1,CASSTDPDTGRTEAFF
many,TRBV28,-,TRBJ1-4,CAIRTHPNEKLFF
many,TRBV6-5,-,TRBJ1-3,CASSYSSRGGNTIYF
many,TRBV20-1,-,TRBJ1-1,CSARDSPGEAFF
few,TRBV5-8,-,TRBJ1-2,CASSSRDNVIYGYTF
many,TRBV10-3,-,TRBJ2-6,CAISPGANVLTF
many,TRBV28,-,TRBJ1-3,CASRDFSSGNTIYF
-,TRBV12-3/TRBV12-4,TRBD1,TRBJ1-3,CASSGTANSGNTIYF
many,TRBV20-1,-,TRBJ1-5,CSSTLGNQPQHF
many,TRBV29-1,-,TRBJ1-5,CSAGGGDQPQHF
many,TRBV13,-,TRBJ1-2,CASSGKGGGYGYTF
-,TRBV28,TRBD1,TRBJ2-2,CASSSTGRNTGELFF
few,TRBV20-1,TRBD2,TRBJ2-5,CSALLAGGRETQYF
-,TRBV6-1,-,TRBJ1-5,CASSEALTGEQPQHF
many,TRBV7-7,-,TRBJ1-1,CASSLGLPGSRFTEAFF
many,TRBV7-2,-,TRBJ1-2,CASSLMTDQYGYTF
many,TRBV10-3,-,TRBJ2-2,CAIRGDPPQSGELFF
many,TRBV19,TRBD2,TRBJ2-7,CASAPSGGIYEQYF
many,TRBV12-3/TRBV12-4,-,TRBJ2-5,CASSFTAQETQYF
many,TRBV5-1,TRBD1,TRBJ2-7,CASSRMDRFSYEQYF
many,TRBV19,TRBD1,TRBJ2-5,CASRTHEGTGEDQETQYF
many,TRBV15,-,TRBJ1-1,CATSSTGPTEEAFF
many,TRBV29-1,-,TRBJ1-2,CSVGQKLTNYGYTF
many,TRBV3-1,-,TRBJ1-1,CASSQDRGGEAFF
-,TRBV10-3,-,TRBJ1-5,CAISERSGDQPQHF
-,TRBV7-2,-,TRBJ1-5,CASSLGGPPNQPQHF
-,TRBV12-3/TRBV12-4,-,TRBJ1-2,CASTSLAYGYTF
-,TRBV7-9,TRBD1,TRBJ2-2,CASSPRQGFTGELFF
many,TRBV6-1,-,TRBJ1-5,CASSEALLGAQPQHF
many,TRBV27,-,TRBJ1-2,CASRREGGGYGYTF
many,TRBV30,-,TRBJ1-2,CAWRNILPANYGYTF
many,TRBV7-6,TRBD1,TRBJ1-1,CASSRRLVGTGTEAFF
-,TRBV28,TRBD2,TRBJ2-2,CASSLTSGRIDTGELFF
-,TRBV10-3,TRBD1,TRBJ2-2,CAVRQGVTNTGELFF
many,TRBV5-1,TRBD1,TRBJ2-7,CASSLTGVRGNEQYF
-,TRBV5-1,-,TRBJ2-5,CASSLEGASRFYLTETQYF